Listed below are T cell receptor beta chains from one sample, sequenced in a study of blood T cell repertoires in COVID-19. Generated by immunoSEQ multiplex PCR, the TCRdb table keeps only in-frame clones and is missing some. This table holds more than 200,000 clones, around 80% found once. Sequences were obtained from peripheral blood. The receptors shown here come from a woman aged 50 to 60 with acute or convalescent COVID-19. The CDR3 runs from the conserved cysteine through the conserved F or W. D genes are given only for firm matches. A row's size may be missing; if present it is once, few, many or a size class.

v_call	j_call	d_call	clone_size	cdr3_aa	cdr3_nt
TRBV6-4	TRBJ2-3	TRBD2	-	CASSKSGGGLDTQYF	TGTGCCAGCAGTAAGAGCGGGGGAGGGCTGGATACGCAGTATTTT
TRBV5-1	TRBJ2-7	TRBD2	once	CASRPQTSGMPYEQYF	TGCGCCAGCAGACCTCAGACTAGCGGGATGCCCTACGAGCAGTACTTC
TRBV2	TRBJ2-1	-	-	CASSEDFGARSEQFF	TGTGCCAGCAGTGAAGACTTTGGGGCGCGTAGTGAGCAGTTCTTC
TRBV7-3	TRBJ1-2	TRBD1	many	CASSQQGVVYGYTF	TGTGCCAGCAGCCAGCAGGGGGTTGTCTATGGCTACACCTTC
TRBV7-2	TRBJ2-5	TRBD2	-	CASSLLGGETQYF	TGTGCCAGCAGCTTACTGGGAGGGGAGACCCAGTACTTC
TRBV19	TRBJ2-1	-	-	CATGILEGEQFF	TGTGCCACTGGGATCTTGGAGGGGGAGCAGTTCTTC
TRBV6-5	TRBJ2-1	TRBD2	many	CASSSSGLAEYNEQFF	TGTGCCAGCAGTTCCTCCGGACTAGCGGAATACAATGAGCAGTTCTTC
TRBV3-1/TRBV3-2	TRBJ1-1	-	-	CASSQPGEAFF	TGTGCCAGCAGCCAACCGGGAGAAGCTTTCTTT
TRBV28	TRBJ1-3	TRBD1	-	CASRNDRAGNTIYF	TGTGCCAGCAGGAACGACAGGGCTGGAAACACCATATATTTT
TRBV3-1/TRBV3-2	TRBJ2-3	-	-	CASSQVLGAGTDTQYF	TGTGCCAGCAGCCAAGTCCTGGGGGCGGGCACAGATACGCAGTATTTT
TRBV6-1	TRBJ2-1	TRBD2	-	CASSEGAGARNEQFF	TGTGCCAGCAGTGAAGGGGCGGGAGCTCGGAATGAGCAGTTCTTC
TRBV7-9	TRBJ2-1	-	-	CASSPDGDNEQFF	TGTGCCAGCAGCCCAGACGGAGACAATGAGCAGTTCTTC
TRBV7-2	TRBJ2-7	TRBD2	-	CASSSGLAGSEQYF	TGTGCCAGCAGCTCCGGACTAGCGGGATCCGAGCAGTACTTC
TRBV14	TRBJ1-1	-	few	CASSLLQGKNTEAFF	TGTGCCAGCAGCCTCCTACAGGGCAAGAACACTGAAGCTTTCTTT
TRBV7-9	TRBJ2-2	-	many	CASSHRRQEGPNTGELFF	TGTGCCAGCAGCCATCGCAGACAAGAGGGTCCGAACACCGGGGAGCTGTTTTTT
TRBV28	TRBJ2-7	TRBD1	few	CASSYRTGGYEQYF	TGTGCCAGCAGTTATAGGACAGGGGGATACGAGCAGTACTTC